The entry that follows covers one T cell receptor (beta chain) sequence. No cognate antigen has been identified for it. No quality values exist for individual bases; no much larger clone is one base distant. The entire amount of isolated RNA was reverse transcribed using the High Capacity cDNA Reverse Transcription Kit, so the sequenced TCRB transcripts were expressed ones. Naive, central memory and regulatory T cell samples underwent deep immunoSEQ sequencing, averaging approximately 3.3 million total reads per sample. After sorted cells were lysed in RLT buffer, RNA was extracted with DNase-treated RNeasy Micro or Mini kits, with the choice depending on cell number. To prevent cross-contamination, every cell subset was processed on its own, while patient and healthy donor samples were processed together. The immunoSEQ multiplex PCR was used to amplify TCRB sequences from cDNA, generating 87-bp fragments that spanned the CDR3 region. The amplicons were sequenced using the Illumina HiSeq platform. In the original analysis: Synthetic template baselines were used to correct PCR bias computationally, reads within Hamming distance 2 were collapsed, and singletons that could not be merged were discarded. Reads were aligned to IMGT to assign V, D and J genes, CDR3 length, and insertions or deletions at six rearrangement sites. Clonotype counts were normalized to sorted cell number within each subset before computing true diversity and Gini coefficients with the tcR R package. Repertoire sharing was quantified using the overlap coefficient calculated on TCRB nucleotide sequences. Out-of-frame TCRB sequences from naive cells were analyzed to stand in for the pre-selection repertoire. TCRdb's version of the immuneACCESS table is confined to in-frame rearrangements and falls short of the full clone set. An unresolved V gene accounts for under half of the shortfall where checked; the remainder is of unknown origin. That table supplies the V and J calls and clone size; D and trimming were determined from the DNA. A total of hundreds of thousands of clones appear in this sample, roughly 16% of them only once. The ten most abundant clones make up about 0.097% of the sample.

These data come from a study of beta chain features in type 1 diabetes (dated by TCRdb to about 2018). Regarding the study in general: No differences in mean age, gender distribution, total cell number or subset yield were found between patients and healthy donors. Whereas all 28 donors provided naive and central memory subsets, regulatory and stem cell-like memory subsets were isolated from just 8 patients and roughly eight healthy donors. In the study, recently diagnosed type 1 diabetes patients and matched healthy donors were compared on the TCRB repertoires of their sorted circulating CD4+ T cell subsets. A total of some 100,000,000 sorted cells were examined across all samples, and a strong correlation was observed between cell number per subset and RNA yield.

Each donor gave one peripheral blood draw, roughly 0.11 L on average, collected into heparinised tubes. A BD FACSAria II and a panel including CD45RO, CCR7, CD25, CD127, CD95 and CD27 were used to sort naive, central memory, regulatory and stem cell-like memory CD4+ T cells. All sorted populations exceeded 95% purity. PBMCs were isolated right away by Lymphoprep density gradient centrifugation and were stained directly, without culture. So that batch effects would be minimized, each experiment stained and sorted samples in pairs, pairing one healthy donor with one patient. Overall study results and their limits: Only small numbers of individuals were included in the HLA sub-analyses, which left unresolved whether HLA type had any influence on TCRB rearrangement. Naive, central memory and regulatory TCRB repertoires appeared to be more alike among patients than among healthy donors. Type 1 diabetes patients showed a moderate but significant shortening of TCRB CDR3 length in all four CD4+ subsets. PCR may preferentially amplify shorter templates, but because patient and control samples were amplified and corrected together, any resulting skew would affect both groups equally. Because cDNA was sequenced instead of genomic DNA, activated cells with high expression could be over-represented, although the groups did not differ in activation or CD3 levels. At VDJ recombination sites, type 1 diabetes patients had fewer insertions and more deleted nucleotides, which implies abnormalities in thymic rearrangement.

Sequences were obtained from naive CD4+ T cells from blood. The cell subset or site label of this sample denotes: true naive CD4+ T cells. The receptor's source is a man between 18 and 35 years old in good health.

The sequence in DNA is TGTGCCAGCTCACCACCTGAGCGGTACGACGAGCAGTACTTC. This sequence encodes CASSPPERYDEQYF. The chain uses TRBV18 and TRBJ2-7; TRBD2 might be the D gene, on 5 matching bases. For CDR1 and CDR2, the germline V gene lists KGHSH and LQKENI. The V and J ends are trimmed by 0 bases and 5 bases, leaving 11 bases between them. The CDR3 measures 14 amino acids from cysteine to phenylalanine. The kept DNA is CDR3 alone, 42 bases in frame from the first base.